This T cell receptor beta chain was recorded in a study of shared clonotypes between healthy human individuals. The assay was immunoSEQ multiplex PCR, and TCRdb's table has in-frame clones only and misses some. The sample holds approximately 510,000 clones; about four fifths are singletons and the top ten take around 13%. V trimming: 4 bases; J trimming: 1 base; junction bases outside the gene matches: 1. CDR1 is MGHDK, CDR2 SYGVNS, per germline. The length of the CDR3 is 13 residues. The sequence came from a woman in her thirties or forties in good health. Some clones in this sample may be carry-over from other donors' samples. What was sequenced was PBMCs. The chain joins TRBV25-1 to TRBJ2-7, with 7 bases identical to TRBD1. The CDR3 DNA reads TGTGCCAGCAGTGTGACAGGGTCCTACGAGCAGTACTTC. Translated, it gives CASSVTGSYEQYF.